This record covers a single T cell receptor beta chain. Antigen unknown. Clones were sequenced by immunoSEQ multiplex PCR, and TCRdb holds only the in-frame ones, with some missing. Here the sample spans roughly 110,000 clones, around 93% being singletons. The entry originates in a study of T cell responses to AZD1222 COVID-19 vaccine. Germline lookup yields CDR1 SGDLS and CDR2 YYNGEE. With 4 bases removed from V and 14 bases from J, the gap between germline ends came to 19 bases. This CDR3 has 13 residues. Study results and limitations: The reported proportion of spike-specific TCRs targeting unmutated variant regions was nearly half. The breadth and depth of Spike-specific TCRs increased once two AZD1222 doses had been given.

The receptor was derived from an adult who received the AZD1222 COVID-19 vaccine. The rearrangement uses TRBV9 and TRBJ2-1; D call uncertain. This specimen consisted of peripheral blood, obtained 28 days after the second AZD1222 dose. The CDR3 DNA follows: TGTGCCAGCAGCTCTTTCGGTAGCACATTAAAGTTCTTC. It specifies CASSSFGSTLKFF.